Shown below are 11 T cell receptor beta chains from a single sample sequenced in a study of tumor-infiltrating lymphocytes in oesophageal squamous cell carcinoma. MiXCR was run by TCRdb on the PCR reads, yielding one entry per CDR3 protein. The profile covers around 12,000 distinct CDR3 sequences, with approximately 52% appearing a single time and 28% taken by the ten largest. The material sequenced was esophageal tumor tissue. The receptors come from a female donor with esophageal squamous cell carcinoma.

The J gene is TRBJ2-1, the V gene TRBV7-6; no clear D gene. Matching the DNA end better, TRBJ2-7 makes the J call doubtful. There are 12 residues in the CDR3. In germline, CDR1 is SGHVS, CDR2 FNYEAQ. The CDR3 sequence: CASSLAVSEQYF. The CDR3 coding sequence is TGTGCCAGCAGCTTAGCCGTTAGTGAGCAGTACTTC.

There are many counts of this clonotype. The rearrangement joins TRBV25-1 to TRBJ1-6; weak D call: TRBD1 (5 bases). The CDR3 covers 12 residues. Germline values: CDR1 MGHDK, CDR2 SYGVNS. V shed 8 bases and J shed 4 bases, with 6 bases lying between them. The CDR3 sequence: CASRQYNSPLHF. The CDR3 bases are TGTGCCAGCCGACAGTATAATTCACCCCTCCACTTT.

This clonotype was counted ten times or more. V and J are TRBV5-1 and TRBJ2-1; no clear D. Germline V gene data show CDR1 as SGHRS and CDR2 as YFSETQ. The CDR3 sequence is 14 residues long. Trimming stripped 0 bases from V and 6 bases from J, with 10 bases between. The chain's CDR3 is CASSLDVGSNEQFF. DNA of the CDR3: TGCGCCAGCAGCTTGGACGTGGGCAGCAATGAGCAGTTCTTC.

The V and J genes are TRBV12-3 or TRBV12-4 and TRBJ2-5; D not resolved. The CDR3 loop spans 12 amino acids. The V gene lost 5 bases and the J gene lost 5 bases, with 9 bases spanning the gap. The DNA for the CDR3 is TGTGCCAGCAGTCTGAAAGTGGAGACCCAGTACTTC. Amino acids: CASSLKVETQYF.

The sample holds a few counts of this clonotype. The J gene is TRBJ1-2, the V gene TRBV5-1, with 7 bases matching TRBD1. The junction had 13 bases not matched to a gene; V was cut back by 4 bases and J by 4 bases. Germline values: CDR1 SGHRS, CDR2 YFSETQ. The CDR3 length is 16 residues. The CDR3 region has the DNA TGCGCCAGCAGCCCGGAAAGACAGGGAGTGGGCTATGGCTACACCTTC. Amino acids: CASSPERQGVGYGYTF.

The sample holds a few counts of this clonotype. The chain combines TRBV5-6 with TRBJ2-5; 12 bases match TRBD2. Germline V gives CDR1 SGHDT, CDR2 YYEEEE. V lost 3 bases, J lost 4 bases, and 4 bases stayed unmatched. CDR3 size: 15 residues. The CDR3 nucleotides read TGTGCCAGCAGCTCCGCGGGACTAGCGGGAGAGACCCAGTACTTC. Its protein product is CASSSAGLAGETQYF. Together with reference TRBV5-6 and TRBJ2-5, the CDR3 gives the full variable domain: DAGVTQSPTHLIKTRGQQVTLRCSPKSGHDTVSWYQQALGQGPQFIFQYYEEEERQRGNFPDRFSGHQFPNYSSELNVNALLLGDSALYLCASSSAGLAGETQYFGPGTRLLVL.

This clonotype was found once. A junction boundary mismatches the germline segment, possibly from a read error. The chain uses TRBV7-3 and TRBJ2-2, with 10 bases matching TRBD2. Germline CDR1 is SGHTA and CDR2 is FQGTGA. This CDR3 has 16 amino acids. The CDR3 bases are TGTGCCAGCAGCTCCACAGCGGGGGGGCTGCCCGGCGAGCTGTTTTTT. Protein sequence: CASSSTAGGLPGELFF.

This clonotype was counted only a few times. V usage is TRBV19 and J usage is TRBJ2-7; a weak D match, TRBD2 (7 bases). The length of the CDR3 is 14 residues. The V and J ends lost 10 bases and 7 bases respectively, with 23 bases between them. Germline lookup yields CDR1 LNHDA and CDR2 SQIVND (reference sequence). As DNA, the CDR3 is TGTGCCACCAAAGGGAGGGGGGCCTTGTCTGAGCAGTACTTC. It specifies CATKGRGALSEQYF.

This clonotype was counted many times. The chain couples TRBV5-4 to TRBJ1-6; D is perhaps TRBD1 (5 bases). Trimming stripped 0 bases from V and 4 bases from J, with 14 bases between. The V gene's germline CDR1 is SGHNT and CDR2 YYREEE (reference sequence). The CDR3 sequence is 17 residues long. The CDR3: CASSLARGKRYNSPLHF. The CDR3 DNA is TGTGCCAGCAGCTTGGCCCGGGGGAAACGTTATAATTCACCCCTCCACTTT.

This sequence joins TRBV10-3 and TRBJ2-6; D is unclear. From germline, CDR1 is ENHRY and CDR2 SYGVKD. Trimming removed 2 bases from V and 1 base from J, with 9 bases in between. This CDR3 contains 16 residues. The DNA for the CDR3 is TGTGCCATCAGTGAGGGTCTGAATTCTGGGGCCAACGTCCTGACTTTC. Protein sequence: CAISEGLNSGANVLTF.

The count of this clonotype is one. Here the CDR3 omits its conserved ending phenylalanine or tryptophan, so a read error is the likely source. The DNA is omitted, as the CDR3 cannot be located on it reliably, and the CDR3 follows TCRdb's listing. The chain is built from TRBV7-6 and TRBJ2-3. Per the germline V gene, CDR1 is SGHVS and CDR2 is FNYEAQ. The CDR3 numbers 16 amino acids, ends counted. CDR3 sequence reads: CASSLGSGSFPDTQYL.